One T cell receptor (beta chain) is described in this entry. Its antigen is undetermined. V lost 3 bases and J lost 4, with 19 bases in between. Germline CDR1 reads SGDLS; CDR2 reads YYNGEE. This CDR3 spans 16 amino acids. This sample is drawn from a study of OX40 agonist ivuxolimab in advanced cancers. Study-wide context: Patients were dosed with the agonistic anti-OX40 (CD134) antibody ivuxolimab. The eligibility criteria allowed prior anti-PD-1, anti-PD-L1 or anti-CTLA-4 therapy, and 30% to 45% had some. Study-wide points: Both blood CD4+ and CD8+ T cells showed clonal growth by week 6 at 0.1 to 3.0 mg/kg.

The data were produced by immunoSEQ multiplex PCR, yet TCRdb's version contains in-frame clones alone and is incomplete. The sample lists 69,000 or so clones, 85% occurring once. The source of this sequence is an adult with an advanced solid tumor such as melanoma, head and neck, liver or kidney cancer. The sample consisted of CD4+ or CD8+ T cells sorted from blood, taken in a trial of the OX40 agonist ivuxolimab. The chain uses TRBV9 and TRBJ1-1; D gene uncertain. The CDR3 reads CASSAGPRYFGTEAFF. The CDR3 nucleotides are TGTGCCAGCAGCGCGGGCCCGAGGTATTTTGGCACTGAAGCTTTCTTT.